Shown below are 26 T cell receptor beta chains from a single sample sequenced in a study of shared clonotypes between healthy human individuals. Measured with immunoSEQ multiplex PCR; TCRdb has only the in-frame clones, and not every one. The data hold about 2.4 million clones, with around nine tenths observed a single time. What was sequenced was naive CD4+ T cells sorted from blood. Subset: CD45RA+ positively selected. The receptors were sampled from a young man in good health.

The chain joins TRBV2 to TRBJ2-3; D is unclear. Trimming removed 6 bases at V and 2 bases at J, with 6 bases between. The CDR3 length is 12 residues. The germline gives CDR1 SNHLY, CDR2 FYNNEI. In DNA form, the CDR3 reads TGTGCCAGCAGACCACTCACAGATACGCAGTATTTT. Its protein is CASRPLTDTQYF.

The chain employs TRBV10-3 and TRBJ2-1, with TRBD2 matching 13 bases. Unmatched junction bases numbered 9, after V lost 4 bases and J lost 6 bases. This CDR3 is built from 17 residues. Per the germline V gene, CDR1 is ENHRY and CDR2 is SYGVKD. CDR3 nucleotides: TGTGCCATCAGTGTCGGAGGACTAGCGGGAGTCGTCAATGAGCAGTTCTTC. This sequence encodes CAISVGGLAGVVNEQFF.

The J gene is TRBJ2-2, the V gene TRBV4-1; the match to TRBD1 covers 7 bases. CDR1 is MGHRA and CDR2 is YSYEKL in the germline V gene. The CDR3 is 16 residues long. With 0 bases clipped from V and 3 bases from J, the junction kept 4 bases outside the gene matches. The CDR3 spells CASSQDTGEYTGELFF. CDR3 in DNA: TGCGCCAGCAGCCAAGATACAGGGGAATACACCGGGGAGCTGTTTTTT.

The V and J genes are TRBV7-3 and TRBJ2-1; D possibly uses TRBD1 or TRBD2 (6 bases each). Germline V gene lookup returns CDR1 SGHTA and CDR2 FQGTGA. Trimming cost V 5 bases and J 6 bases, with 17 bases left between them. The CDR3 extends over 15 amino acids. The CDR3: CASSLGGRGLNEQFF. The CDR3 region has the DNA TGTGCCAGCAGCCTGGGAGGCAGGGGACTCAATGAGCAGTTCTTC.

V gene TRBV10-3 combines with J gene TRBJ2-1; TRBD2 agrees at 7 bases. This CDR3 comprises 11 residues. The germline gives CDR1 ENHRY, CDR2 SYGVKD. V lost 10 bases and J lost 7; bases outside the gene matches: 4. This CDR3 reads CATRSGNEQFF. CDR3 DNA sequence: TGTGCCACTCGTAGCGGGAATGAGCAGTTCTTC.

The chain links TRBV11-2 to TRBJ2-3; 9 nucleotides line up with TRBD2. Trimming took 5 bases from V and 1 from J; bases not matched to a gene: 16. Germline CDR1 and CDR2: SGHAT and FQNNGV. The CDR3 covers 19 residues. The CDR3 protein is CASSPGRLAGWWGTDTQYF. As DNA, the CDR3 is TGTGCCAGCAGCCCTGGTCGGCTAGCGGGGTGGTGGGGCACAGATACGCAGTATTTT.

The V call is TRBV10-1, the J call TRBJ2-7; TRBD2 matches at 7 bases. Germline V gene data show CDR1 as WNHNN and CDR2 as SYGVQD (reference sequence). This CDR3 region has 14 residues. The trim removed 2 bases at V and 6 bases at J, leaving 7 bases unmatched. CDR3 in amino acids: CASSEDPTGGEQYF. CDR3 nucleotides: TGCGCCAGCAGTGAGGACCCCACGGGAGGCGAGCAGTACTTC.

The chain combines TRBV11-1 with TRBJ2-2, with 8 bases aligning to TRBD1. The germline CDR1 and CDR2 sequences are SGHAT and FQDESV (reference sequence). The V gene end was trimmed by 6 bases and the J gene end by 4 bases; junction bases not matched to a gene: 4. This CDR3 has 14 residues. CDR3 sequence reads: CASRPTGATGELFF. The CDR3 DNA follows: TGTGCCAGCAGGCCGACAGGGGCCACCGGGGAGCTGTTTTTT.

The genes are TRBV5-1 and TRBJ2-2; a weak D match, TRBD2 (6 bases). The V and J ends lost 1 base and 4 bases respectively, with 14 bases between them. The CDR3 sequence is 16 residues long. Per germline, CDR1 SGHRS and CDR2 YFSETQ. The CDR3 DNA reads TGCGCCAGCAGCTTGATGGCGGGGTCTGGCACCGGGGAGCTGTTTTTT. It encodes CASSLMAGSGTGELFF. Drawing the rest from reference TRBV5-1 and TRBJ2-2, the complete variable domain is KAGVTQTPRYLIKTRGQQVTLSCSPISGHRSVSWYQQTPGQGLQFLFEYFSETQRNKGNFPGRFSGRQFSNSRSEMNVSTLELGDSALYLCASSLMAGSGTGELFFGEGSRLTVL.

The chain employs TRBV6-5 and TRBJ1-4; D is unclear. V gave up 1 base and J gave up 5 bases, with 5 bases separating them. Germline values: CDR1 MNHEY, CDR2 SVGAGI. The CDR3 consists of 13 residues. The CDR3: CASSYYPNEKLFF. For the CDR3, the DNA is TGTGCCAGCAGTTACTACCCGAATGAAAAACTGTTTTTT.

A single count supports this clone. The chain combines TRBV5-4 with TRBJ2-2; 10 bases map to TRBD2. V lost 3 bases to trimming and J lost 7 bases; unmatched junction nucleotides: 9. The CDR3 is made up of 16 amino acids. Per germline, CDR1 SGHNT and CDR2 YYREEE (reference sequence). The CDR3 loop reads CASSSTSGSKGGELFF. The CDR3 nucleotides read TGTGCCAGCAGCTCGACTAGCGGGTCTAAAGGCGGGGAGCTGTTTTTT.

The rearrangement links TRBV6-1 to TRBJ2-7, with 10 nucleotides matching TRBD2. The trim removed 11 bases at V and 2 bases at J, leaving 9 bases unmatched. CDR3 length equals 14 residues. Germline V gene data show CDR1 as MNHNS and CDR2 as SASEGT. In DNA, the CDR3 is TGTGCCGTTGGACCCCTAGCGGGGGCCTACGAGCAGTACTTC. Translating gives CAVGPLAGAYEQYF.

Here the CDR3 DNA reads TGTGCCAGCAGTTTAGGGTTTCAGGGGGCGTTGTTTTTT. Translating it yields CASSLGFQGALFF. The chain has TRBV28 and TRBJ1-4; 8 bases are shared with TRBD1. The germline V gene encodes CDR1 MDHEN and CDR2 SYDVKM. The CDR3 loop spans 13 amino acids. Trimming removed 2 bases from V and 15 bases from J; junction bases left unmatched: 8.

This clone was counted only a few times. The identical CDR3 is also encoded by other nucleotide sequences in the sample. V gene TRBV6-4 combines with J gene TRBJ1-1; TRBD1 might be the D (6 bases). Per germline, CDR1 MRHNA and CDR2 SNTAGT. Trimming stripped 3 bases from V and 5 bases from J, with 10 bases between. The CDR3 contains 13 residues. The DNA for the CDR3 is TGTGCCAGCAGTGAGGCGAGGGGGACTGAAGCTTTCTTT. This sequence encodes CASSEARGTEAFF.

V is TRBV7-6 and J is TRBJ2-7, with D perhaps given as TRBD1 or TRBD2 (5 bases each). The ends were cut back, 0 bases at V and 3 bases at J, with 9 bases in the middle. The CDR3 has 14 amino acids. Germline V gene lookup returns CDR1 SGHVS and CDR2 FNYEAQ. In DNA, the CDR3 is TGTGCCAGCAGCTTAGCCGGGACGTTCTACGAGCAGTACTTC. It specifies CASSLAGTFYEQYF.

V gene TRBV4-3 combines with J gene TRBJ1-1; TRBD1 matches 7 bases. Per germline, CDR1 LGHNA and CDR2 YSLEER. The CDR3 sequence is 15 residues long. V trimming: 5 bases; J trimming: 3 bases; junction bases outside the gene matches: 9. The CDR3 DNA reads TGCGCCAGCAGCGAGGGGACAGATATTTACACTGAAGCTTTCTTT. This codes for CASSEGTDIYTEAFF.

The CDR3 DNA sequence: TGTGCCAGCAGTTACCCGACAGGCGGGGAGACCCAGTACTTC. Its protein product is CASSYPTGGETQYF. The chain links TRBV6-6 to TRBJ2-5, with a weak D call TRBD1 (6 bases). The CDR3 consists of 14 residues. The V end lost 2 bases, the J end lost 5 bases, and 12 bases lay between the germline ends. Germline V gene lookup returns CDR1 MNHNY and CDR2 SVGAGI (reference sequence).

The chain joins TRBV6-5 to TRBJ2-3; 8 bases fit TRBD2. The CDR3 spans 14 residues. Germline values: CDR1 MNHEY, CDR2 SVGAGI. V lost 4 bases to trimming and J lost 4 bases; unmatched junction nucleotides: 4. CDR3 DNA sequence: TGTGCCAGCAGTTTAAGCGGGAGTGCAGATACGCAGTATTTT. Amino acid sequence: CASSLSGSADTQYF.

The chain joins TRBV19 to TRBJ1-3; D unresolved. Germline CDR1 and CDR2: LNHDA and SQIVND (reference sequence). Deletions cut 6 bases from V and 0 bases from J, with 6 bases between. The length of the CDR3 is 13 residues. In DNA form, the CDR3 reads TGTGCCAGTAGGCCGCCCTCTGGAAACACCATATATTTT. Translation: CASRPPSGNTIYF.

In the case of this clone: The same CDR3 is also encoded by other DNA sequences in this sample. The chain employs TRBV27 and TRBJ2-3, with D unclear. This CDR3 contains 14 residues. Germline V CDR1 and CDR2: MNHEY, SMNVEV (reference sequence). With 2 bases removed from V and 0 bases from J, the gap between germline ends came to 6 bases. Here the CDR3 reads CASSLRQSTDTQYF. The CDR3 DNA reads as TGTGCCAGCAGTTTACGGCAGAGCACAGATACGCAGTATTTT.

The V and J genes are TRBV7-9 and TRBJ1-1; 10 bases agree with TRBD1. V gave up 1 base and J gave up 8 bases; unmatched junction bases: 7. CDR1 is SEHNR, CDR2 FQNEAQ, per germline (reference sequence). This CDR3 contains 15 residues. The CDR3 DNA follows: TGTGCCAGCAGCTTAGATGGGACAGGGGCACCGGAAGCTTTCTTT. It yields the protein CASSLDGTGAPEAFF.

The chain carries TRBV7-2 and TRBJ1-2; unclear D gene. The germline CDR1 and CDR2 sequences are SGHTA and FQGNSA. Trimming took off 5 bases at V and 8 bases at J, with 15 bases between the two ends. The CDR3 covers 13 residues. The CDR3 coding sequence is TGTGCCAGCAGCGGTCGGTCCGGCTGGGGCTACACCTTC. Translating gives CASSGRSGWGYTF.

V is TRBV10-2 and J is TRBJ2-2, with 9 bases aligning to TRBD2. Unmatched junction bases numbered 8, after V lost 3 bases and J lost 6 bases. The germline V gene encodes CDR1 WSHSY and CDR2 SAAADI. CDR3 size: 16 residues. The CDR3 region has the DNA TGCGCCAGCAGTGACGTACGGCGGGGGGGCCCCGGGGAGCTGTTTTTT. This codes for CASSDVRRGGPGELFF.

The V and J genes are TRBV2 and TRBJ2-7; D assignment may be TRBD1 or TRBD2 (7 bases each). The V gene's germline CDR1 is SNHLY and CDR2 FYNNEI. V lost 8 bases and J lost 0, with 20 bases in between. The CDR3 contains 16 residues. The CDR3 sequence: CASLRREGASSYEQYF. CDR3 nucleotides: TGTGCCAGCTTACGAAGGGAGGGGGCAAGCTCCTACGAGCAGTACTTC.

The chain couples TRBV6-6 to TRBJ1-2; perhaps TRBD1 as D (6 bases). The CDR3 is 14 amino acids. With 5 bases removed from V and 0 bases from J, the gap between germline ends came to 10 bases. The V gene's germline CDR1 is MNHNY and CDR2 SVGAGI (reference sequence). The CDR3 loop is CASSRGQTNYGYTF. CDR3 nucleotides: TGTGCCAGCAGTCGAGGACAGACTAACTATGGCTACACCTTC.

The rearrangement uses TRBV6-1 and TRBJ1-1; D might be TRBD1 (5 bases). The CDR3 is made up of 13 amino acids. V was shortened by 11 bases and J by 1 base, with 14 bases between the two germline ends. The germline V gene has CDR1 MNHNS and CDR2 SASEGT. This chain's CDR3 is CAGRTTGNTEAFF. In DNA form, the CDR3 reads TGTGCCGGGAGAACTACAGGGAACACTGAAGCTTTCTTT.